A selection of T cell receptor beta chains follows, all from one sample in a study of blood T cell repertoires in COVID-19. Clones were sequenced by immunoSEQ multiplex PCR, and TCRdb holds only the in-frame ones, with some missing. The table has a few hundred thousand clones, 70% to 90% seen once. Sample: peripheral blood. These receptors all come from a woman aged 80 or over with acute or convalescent COVID-19. CDR3s include the opening cysteine and the closing phenylalanine or tryptophan. The order of the fields is clone size, D gene, V gene, J gene, CDR3 DNA, CDR3 protein. A D gene is named only where the DNA matches it firmly. A clone size is listed for some rows: how often the clone was seen (once, few, many), or a class if it is expanded.

abundance: .; d_gene: TRBD2; v_gene: TRBV6-2/TRBV6-3; j_gene: TRBJ2-3; CDR3nt: TGTGCCAGCAGTACCCGGACTAGCGGGGGGGCAACAGATACGCAGTATTTT; CDR3aa: CASSTRTSGGATDTQYF
abundance: .; d_gene: .; v_gene: TRBV4-1; j_gene: TRBJ1-4; CDR3nt: TGCGCCAGCAGCCGTCAGGGTGCAACTAATGAAAAACTGTTTTTT; CDR3aa: CASSRQGATNEKLFF
abundance: .; d_gene: TRBD1; v_gene: TRBV5-1; j_gene: TRBJ1-1; CDR3nt: TGCGCCAGCAACTTCCGGACAGGGCGGGACACTGAAGCTTTCTTT; CDR3aa: CASNFRTGRDTEAFF
abundance: .; d_gene: TRBD2; v_gene: TRBV25-1; j_gene: TRBJ2-7; CDR3nt: TGTGCCAGCAGTTTGGGACTAGGGTTCTACGAGCAGTACTTC; CDR3aa: CASSLGLGFYEQYF
abundance: .; d_gene: .; v_gene: TRBV19; j_gene: TRBJ2-5; CDR3nt: TGTGCCAGTAGTATAGGAAGAAGGAAGGGCGGGGAGACCCAGTACTTC; CDR3aa: CASSIGRRKGGETQYF
abundance: .; d_gene: .; v_gene: TRBV11-3; j_gene: TRBJ2-7; CDR3nt: TGTGCCAGCAGCTTAGTAGGCGGTTCTACCTCCTACGAGCAGTACTTC; CDR3aa: CASSLVGGSTSYEQYF
abundance: .; d_gene: .; v_gene: TRBV7-8; j_gene: TRBJ2-7; CDR3nt: TGTGCCAGCAGCTTAGGGGCGGGGTCCTACGAGCAGTACTTC; CDR3aa: CASSLGAGSYEQYF
abundance: .; d_gene: .; v_gene: TRBV15; j_gene: TRBJ1-5; CDR3nt: TGTGCCACCAGCAGCGCCGCAGGGTACAATCAGCCCCAGCATTTT; CDR3aa: CATSSAAGYNQPQHF
abundance: .; d_gene: .; v_gene: TRBV20-1; j_gene: TRBJ2-5; CDR3nt: TGCAGTGCTAGTGTATCCTTTAGAGGGGAGACCCAGTACTTC; CDR3aa: CSASVSFRGETQYF
abundance: .; d_gene: TRBD2; v_gene: TRBV30; j_gene: TRBJ2-1; CDR3nt: TGTGCCTGGACGGGGGGTGGGAGCAATGAGCAGTTCTTC; CDR3aa: CAWTGGGSNEQFF
abundance: many; d_gene: .; v_gene: TRBV19; j_gene: TRBJ1-1; CDR3nt: TGTGCCAGTAGTATATGGACGGCAGGGGTAGGGAAGAACACTGAAGCTTTCTTT; CDR3aa: CASSIWTAGVGKNTEAFF
abundance: .; d_gene: TRBD1; v_gene: TRBV7-2; j_gene: TRBJ1-2; CDR3nt: TGTGCCAGCAGCCCGGACCGGCCGGGACAGGGCTTTGGCTACACCTTC; CDR3aa: CASSPDRPGQGFGYTF
abundance: .; d_gene: .; v_gene: TRBV27; j_gene: TRBJ1-5; CDR3nt: TGTGCCAGCAGTTTTGGGGGGGCTCATCAGCCCCAGCATTTT; CDR3aa: CASSFGGAHQPQHF
abundance: few; d_gene: TRBD1; v_gene: TRBV4-3; j_gene: TRBJ1-2; CDR3nt: TGCGCCAGCAGCCCCGGTACGGACAGGATCCATCCTGGCTACACCTTC; CDR3aa: CASSPGTDRIHPGYTF
abundance: once; d_gene: .; v_gene: TRBV9; j_gene: TRBJ2-3; CDR3nt: TGTGCCAGCAGCCGAGGGGGGGAGAGCACAGATACGCAGTATTTT; CDR3aa: CASSRGGESTDTQYF
abundance: .; d_gene: TRBD1; v_gene: TRBV29-1; j_gene: TRBJ2-2; CDR3nt: TGCAGCATAGACAGGGGCGGCACCGGGGAGCTGTTTTTT; CDR3aa: CSIDRGGTGELFF
abundance: .; d_gene: .; v_gene: TRBV7-3; j_gene: TRBJ1-2; CDR3nt: TGTGCCAGCAGCCAACGAGGCGGGGCGGATAGCTATGGCTACACCTTC; CDR3aa: CASSQRGGADSYGYTF
abundance: .; d_gene: TRBD1; v_gene: TRBV30; j_gene: TRBJ1-2; CDR3nt: TGTGCCTGGATCGGGGGAAGGGGGCAGGGTAGTGGCTACACCTTC; CDR3aa: CAWIGGRGQGSGYTF
abundance: .; d_gene: TRBD1; v_gene: TRBV2; j_gene: TRBJ2-4; CDR3nt: TGTGCCAGCAGGCGACAGGGGGCATCCAAAAACATTCAGTACTTC; CDR3aa: CASRRQGASKNIQYF
abundance: .; d_gene: TRBD1; v_gene: TRBV5-1; j_gene: TRBJ1-1; CDR3nt: TGCGCCAGCCGACGCACTTGGTCAAGGGACAGGAACACTGAAGCTTTCTTT; CDR3aa: CASRRTWSRDRNTEAFF
abundance: few; d_gene: .; v_gene: TRBV3-1/TRBV3-2; j_gene: TRBJ1-1; CDR3nt: TGTGCCAGCAGCCAAGAAGGAGGTGGAGCTTTCTTT; CDR3aa: CASSQEGGGAFF
abundance: .; d_gene: .; v_gene: TRBV5-1; j_gene: TRBJ1-1; CDR3nt: TGCGCCAGCAGCTTGGAACTGATGAACACTGAAGCTTTCTTT; CDR3aa: CASSLELMNTEAFF
abundance: .; d_gene: TRBD1; v_gene: TRBV7-9; j_gene: TRBJ2-7; CDR3nt: TGTGCCAGCAGCCCCGGGACAGGGGGCTACGAGCAGTACTTC; CDR3aa: CASSPGTGGYEQYF
abundance: .; d_gene: .; v_gene: TRBV7-6; j_gene: TRBJ2-7; CDR3nt: TGTGCCAGCAGCCCCGGGGACTACGAGCAGTACTTC; CDR3aa: CASSPGDYEQYF
abundance: .; d_gene: .; v_gene: TRBV6-5; j_gene: TRBJ1-2; CDR3nt: TGTGCCAGTACCTTCGGGGGAATTGGCTACACCTTC; CDR3aa: CASTFGGIGYTF
abundance: .; d_gene: .; v_gene: TRBV27; j_gene: TRBJ2-1; CDR3nt: TGTGCCAGCAGTTTGCCCCGGGGCAATGAGCAGTTCTTC; CDR3aa: CASSLPRGNEQFF
abundance: once; d_gene: TRBD2; v_gene: TRBV9; j_gene: TRBJ2-7; CDR3nt: TGTGCCAGCAGCGTAGAGCTAGCGGGACTAGACGAGCAGTACTTC; CDR3aa: CASSVELAGLDEQYF
abundance: .; d_gene: .; v_gene: TRBV5-6; j_gene: TRBJ1-4; CDR3nt: TGTGCCAGCAGCTTGGGTGCTACGAATGAAAAACTGTTTTTT; CDR3aa: CASSLGATNEKLFF
abundance: few; d_gene: TRBD2; v_gene: TRBV28; j_gene: TRBJ2-5; CDR3nt: TGTGCCTGCACCGAGACTAGCGTACAAGAGACCCAGTACTTC; CDR3aa: CACTETSVQETQYF
abundance: .; d_gene: TRBD1; v_gene: TRBV18; j_gene: TRBJ1-2; CDR3nt: TGTGCCAGCTCACCAGGATTAGAGAGACAGGGTGACGGCTACACCTTC; CDR3aa: CASSPGLERQGDGYTF
abundance: once; d_gene: .; v_gene: TRBV27; j_gene: TRBJ2-5; CDR3nt: TGTGCCAGCAAGACTGGAGGCGAGACCCAGTACTTC; CDR3aa: CASKTGGETQYF
abundance: .; d_gene: .; v_gene: TRBV25-1; j_gene: TRBJ2-1; CDR3nt: TGTGCCAGCAGTGACCTCGGTGAACTCTCCTACAATGAGCAGTTCTTC; CDR3aa: CASSDLGELSYNEQFF
abundance: .; d_gene: TRBD1; v_gene: TRBV19; j_gene: TRBJ1-5; CDR3nt: TGTGCCAGTAGTACAGGGACAGGGAAAGGTCAGCCCCAGCATTTT; CDR3aa: CASSTGTGKGQPQHF
abundance: .; d_gene: .; v_gene: TRBV5-1; j_gene: TRBJ2-3; CDR3nt: TGCGCCAGCAGCCGCAACACAGCAGATACGCAGTATTTT; CDR3aa: CASSRNTADTQYF
abundance: .; d_gene: .; v_gene: TRBV7-2; j_gene: TRBJ2-5; CDR3nt: TGTGCCAGCAGCTTCGATCCAGGGTCGGAGACCCAGTACTTC; CDR3aa: CASSFDPGSETQYF
abundance: once; d_gene: TRBD2; v_gene: TRBV19; j_gene: TRBJ2-1; CDR3nt: TGTGCCAGTAGTATGATAACTAGCGGGACCAATGAGCAGTTCTTC; CDR3aa: CASSMITSGTNEQFF
abundance: .; d_gene: TRBD1; v_gene: TRBV6-2/TRBV6-3; j_gene: TRBJ1-5; CDR3nt: TGTGCCAGCAGTTACACCCGGGGACAGGGGATCAGTCAGCCCCAGCATTTT; CDR3aa: CASSYTRGQGISQPQHF
abundance: .; d_gene: TRBD1; v_gene: TRBV5-5; j_gene: TRBJ1-6; CDR3nt: TGTGCCAGCAGCTTGGAGGGGGCGGTGGCACCCCTCCACTTT; CDR3aa: CASSLEGAVAPLHF
abundance: .; d_gene: TRBD1; v_gene: TRBV25-1; j_gene: TRBJ2-2; CDR3nt: TGTGCCAGCAGCTACACAGGGGGCACCGCCGGGGAGCTGTTTTTT; CDR3aa: CASSYTGGTAGELFF
abundance: .; d_gene: TRBD1; v_gene: TRBV28; j_gene: TRBJ2-7; CDR3nt: TGTGCCAGCAGTTTGGACGGGACAGGGTCCCAGTACTTC; CDR3aa: CASSLDGTGSQYF
abundance: .; d_gene: TRBD1; v_gene: TRBV7-9; j_gene: TRBJ1-1; CDR3nt: TGTGCCAGCAGCTTAAGAGGGGGCCTGAACACTGAAGCTTTCTTT; CDR3aa: CASSLRGGLNTEAFF
abundance: .; d_gene: .; v_gene: TRBV30; j_gene: TRBJ1-2; CDR3nt: TGTGCCTGTTCCGCGACGGGGAATGGTTATGGCTACACCTTC; CDR3aa: CACSATGNGYGYTF
abundance: .; d_gene: .; v_gene: TRBV27; j_gene: TRBJ2-2; CDR3nt: TGTGCCAGCAGTTTATGGCCATCGAACACCGGGGAGCTGTTTTTT; CDR3aa: CASSLWPSNTGELFF
abundance: .; d_gene: .; v_gene: TRBV19; j_gene: TRBJ1-1; CDR3nt: TGTGCCAGTAGTGTTACCAGGAACACTGAAGCTTTCTTT; CDR3aa: CASSVTRNTEAFF
abundance: .; d_gene: .; v_gene: TRBV6-2/TRBV6-3; j_gene: TRBJ1-1; CDR3nt: TGTGCCAGCAGTAAACAGTTATGGAACACTGAAGCTTTCTTT; CDR3aa: CASSKQLWNTEAFF
abundance: .; d_gene: .; v_gene: TRBV19; j_gene: TRBJ1-2; CDR3nt: TGTGCCAGCCGACAGGTTTTTGGCTACACCTTC; CDR3aa: CASRQVFGYTF
abundance: .; d_gene: TRBD1; v_gene: TRBV25-1; j_gene: TRBJ1-5; CDR3nt: TGTGCCAGCAGTGACTCAGAGGGGGCGAGACAGCCCCAGCATTTT; CDR3aa: CASSDSEGARQPQHF
abundance: .; d_gene: TRBD1; v_gene: TRBV4-2; j_gene: TRBJ1-4; CDR3nt: TGTGCCAGCAGCCAGGCCGGGACAGGGATGGAAAAACTGTTTTTT; CDR3aa: CASSQAGTGMEKLFF
abundance: .; d_gene: .; v_gene: TRBV7-3; j_gene: TRBJ1-1; CDR3nt: TGTGCCAGCAGCTTAGGGGGGGCTATGAACACTGAAGCTTTCTTT; CDR3aa: CASSLGGAMNTEAFF
abundance: .; d_gene: TRBD1; v_gene: TRBV19; j_gene: TRBJ1-5; CDR3nt: TGTGCCAGTAGCCAGGGGGTGGGCAATCAGCCCCAGCATTTT; CDR3aa: CASSQGVGNQPQHF
abundance: .; d_gene: .; v_gene: TRBV27; j_gene: TRBJ1-5; CDR3nt: TGTGCCAGCAGTTTTTTAACAGGGCAACAGCCCCAGCATTTT; CDR3aa: CASSFLTGQQPQHF